Shown below are 9 T cell receptor beta chains from a single sample sequenced in a study of blood T cell repertoires in COVID-19. Assay used: immunoSEQ multiplex PCR; TCRdb lists only in-frame clones, some missing. The sample has over 150,000 clones; 70% to 90% are singletons. Sample: peripheral blood. Source of these receptors: a woman aged 60 to 75 with COVID-19, enrolled during active disease.

This chain connects TRBV10-2 to TRBJ1-5; 8 bases agree with TRBD1. CDR1 is WSHSY, CDR2 SAAADI, per germline. With 5 bases clipped from V and 1 base from J, the junction kept 4 bases outside the gene matches. The CDR3 is made up of 15 amino acids. The CDR3 DNA sequence: TGCGCCAGCAGTTGGACAGGGCGAAGCAATCAGCCCCAGCATTTT. This encodes CASSWTGRSNQPQHF.

V is TRBV6-4 and J is TRBJ2-3; 8 bases map to TRBD1. The germline V gene has CDR1 MRHNA and CDR2 SNTAGT. This CDR3 is built from 14 residues. The J segment lost 3 bases and the V segment lost 5 bases, leaving 4 bases of the junction unmatched. CDR3 residues: CASSPQGGTDTQYF. The CDR3 region has the DNA TGTGCCAGCAGTCCACAGGGGGGTACAGATACGCAGTATTTT.

The genes are TRBV11-3 and TRBJ1-4; D is undetermined. The CDR3 extends over 15 amino acids. V was pared by 7 bases and J by 0 bases, with 12 bases between. CDR1 SGHNT and CDR2 YENEEA come from the germline V gene. This CDR3 reads CASTYGYPTNEKLFF. The CDR3, as DNA: TGTGCCAGCACATACGGGTACCCAACTAATGAAAAACTGTTTTTT.

This chain links TRBV24-1 with TRBJ2-7, with D perhaps TRBD2 (6 bases). Trimming cost V 9 bases and J 7 bases, with 18 bases left between them. The germline CDR1 and CDR2 sequences are KGHDR and SFDVKD. CDR3 length: 13 residues. CDR3 region: CATPLGGFGEQYF. The CDR3 DNA sequence: TGTGCCACCCCTCTTGGGGGGTTTGGAGAGCAGTACTTC.

J is TRBJ1-4 and V is TRBV6-6, with 7 bases matching TRBD1. The length of the CDR3 is 16 residues. Germline CDR1 is MNHNY and CDR2 is SVGAGI (reference sequence). V trimming: 7 bases; J trimming: 0 bases; junction bases outside the gene matches: 8. The CDR3 reads CASKNRGTATNEKLFF. The CDR3 DNA reads TGTGCCAGCAAAAATAGGGGGACAGCAACTAATGAAAAACTGTTTTTT.

V and J are TRBV9 and TRBJ2-5; 7 nucleotides match TRBD2. CDR3 length: 15 amino acids. In germline, CDR1 is SGDLS, CDR2 YYNGEE. V lost 0 bases, J lost 4 bases, and 6 bases stayed unmatched. For the CDR3, the DNA is TGTGCCAGCAGCGTAGAGGGAGGGACTCGAGAGACCCAGTACTTC. It yields the protein CASSVEGGTRETQYF.

This chain links TRBV27 with TRBJ1-2; 11 positions agree with TRBD1. Germline values: CDR1 MNHEY, CDR2 SMNVEV (reference sequence). The CDR3 has 15 residues. V lost 5 bases, J lost 7 bases, and 9 bases stayed unmatched. The DNA for the CDR3 is TGTGCCAGCAGTGCCCCAGGACAGGGGGCGCGTGGCTACACCTTC. This encodes CASSAPGQGARGYTF.

In DNA form, the CDR3 reads TGTGCCACCAGCAGAGATCGGCTAGCGGGAGCTGAAGCCTACGAGCAGTACTTC. Translated, it gives CATSRDRLAGAEAYEQYF. This sequence joins TRBV15 and TRBJ2-7; 10 bases agree with TRBD2. The CDR3 has 18 residues. CDR1 and CDR2 from the germline V gene are LNHNV and YYDKDF (reference sequence). The ends lost 0 bases at V and 2 bases at J; junction bases unmatched: 10.

CDR3: CASRGRNYGYTF. The CDR3 DNA sequence: TGTGCCAGTAGAGGGAGAAACTATGGCTACACCTTC. This chain connects TRBV19 to TRBJ1-2; D is uncertain. CDR1 and CDR2 (germline): LNHDA, SQIVND (reference sequence). The ends were cut back, 6 bases at V and 2 bases at J, with 7 bases in the middle. The CDR3 has 12 amino acids. Based on the CDR3 plus reference TRBV19 and TRBJ1-2, the full variable domain is DGGITQSPKYLFRKEGQNVTLSCEQNLNHDAMYWYRQDPGQGLRLIYYSQIVNDFQKGDIAEGYSVSREKKESFPLTVTSAQKNPTAFYLCASRGRNYGYTFGSGTRLTVV.